This T cell receptor (beta chain) was retrieved from a study of T cells in Graves' hyperthyroidism and ophthalmopathy. Findings and caveats of the study: Most thyroid-expanded clonotypes above 0.001 were also found in blood. A model of 13 V-J pairs discriminated ophthalmopathy from stable hyperthyroidism.

As concerns this clonotype: Its antigen is as yet unknown.

The hyperthyroidism was newly diagnosed and had lasted under 2 months; the patients were aged 18 to 65. Trimming left V 0 bases short and J 6 bases short, with 14 bases between. The CDR3 extends over 15 amino acids. CDR1 and CDR2 (germline): LNHNV, YYDKDF (reference sequence). The source material, RNA transcripts, was used to amplify TCR beta CDR3 regions. A set of HTBI primers served as the primers for a first-round RT-PCR of the TCR CDR3. TCRdb recomputed calls from the multiplex PCR reads with MiXCR, one row per CDR3 protein. Among fewer than 600,000 distinct CDR3 sequences listed, about an eighth were seen once.

Sequenced input: blood. This TCR was sampled from a young woman with Graves' hyperthyroidism. The chain recombines TRBV15 with TRBJ1-1, with a possible D match to TRBD1 (6 bases). CDR3 nucleotides: TGTGCCACCAGCAGAGATCCGGGGGCAAGCGCTGAAGCTTTCTTT. Translation: CATSRDPGASAEAFF.